This TCR beta chain was found in a study of shared clonotypes between healthy human individuals. Using immunoSEQ multiplex PCR, the repertoire was profiled, and TCRdb retains in-frame clones only, with some absent. The data contain about 2.4 million clones, over 85% of them seen just once; the ten biggest clones take up 0.11% to 0.15%. Worth noting for this clone: The antigen is not known.

Within Nashville, Tennessee resided all donors, each a Caucasian adult. The investigators split CD4+ cells into a CD45RA+ naive subset and a CD45RA-negative memory subset. With V trimmed by 0 bases and J by 6 bases, 8 bases remained unmatched. Germline lookup yields CDR1 SGHNT and CDR2 YYREEE (reference sequence). CDR3 length: 15 amino acids. Study outcomes and limitations: Naive subsets typically showed greater estimated richness than memory subsets.

The chain carries TRBV5-4 and TRBJ2-7; 8 nucleotides agree with TRBD1. The sequenced sample was naive CD4+ T cells sorted from blood. Subset in this sample: CD45RA+ positively selected. The TCR was taken from a man in his late teens or twenties in good health. The CDR3 region has the DNA TGTGCCAGCAGCTTGGCGACAGGGGTTAAGGGCGAGCAGTACTTC. Protein sequence: CASSLATGVKGEQYF. Using reference TRBV5-4 and TRBJ2-7 for the parts outside the CDR3, the full variable domain is ETGVTQSPTHLIKTRGQQVTLRCSSQSGHNTVSWYQQALGQGPQFIFQYYREEENGRGNFPPRFSGLQFPNYSSELNVNALELDDSALYLCASSLATGVKGEQYFGPGTRLTVT.